The rows below give T cell receptor beta chains drawn from one sample of a study of identical twins. TCRdb reprocessed the 5' RACE reads with MiXCR, giving one entry per CDR3 protein. The repertoire consists of about 900,000 distinct CDR3 sequences, with 12% occurring once and the leading ten covering roughly 1.5%. This sample was also put to use in a study of yellow fever vaccine responses in identical twins.

The sequenced sample was PBMCs. These receptors were taken from a woman under 30 in good health. CDR3s include the opening cysteine and the closing phenylalanine or tryptophan. Each record gives: V gene, J gene, D gene, clone size, CDR3 protein, CDR3 DNA. The D gene is left open where the match is weak. Expanded clones get a size class; other rows say once, few or many, or leave the size out.

>TRBV7-9|TRBJ1-2|-|-
CASSTEQDNYGYTF
TGTGCCAGCAGCACGGAACAGGATAACTATGGCTACACCTTC
>TRBV14|TRBJ2-6|-|-
CASSQGPASGANVLTF
TGTGCCAGCAGCCAGGGGCCGGCTTCTGGGGCCAACGTCCTGACTTTC
>TRBV27|TRBJ2-3|-|-
CASSFREAADTQYF
TGTGCCAGCAGTTTTAGGGAGGCGGCAGATACGCAGTATTTT
>TRBV12-3/TRBV12-4|TRBJ2-3|-|few
CASSLSGRPQYF
TGTGCCAGCAGTTTATCCGGGCGGCCGCAGTATTTT
>TRBV12-3/TRBV12-4|TRBJ1-2|-|-
CASRQDTTNYGYTF
TGTGCCAGCAGACAAGACACAACCAACTATGGCTACACCTTC
>TRBV12-5|TRBJ1-2|-|few
CASGLVVSGRELYGYTF
TGTGCTAGTGGTTTGGTAGTTTCAGGGAGGGAGCTCTATGGCTACACCTTC
>TRBV5-1|TRBJ2-3|-|-
CASSFGGRSQYF
TGCGCCAGCAGCTTCGGGGGAAGGTCGCAGTATTTT
>TRBV12-3/TRBV12-4|TRBJ1-1|-|-
CASTEQLGNTEAFF
TGTGCCAGCACCGAACAGCTAGGGAACACTGAAGCTTTCTTT
>TRBV15|TRBJ1-1|-|once
CATSRGRDLNTEAFF
TGTGCCACCAGCCGCGGCAGGGACCTAAACACTGAAGCTTTCTTT
>TRBV20-1|TRBJ2-5|TRBD1|many
CSALVQGARETQYF
TGCAGTGCTCTAGTACAGGGGGCGCGGGAGACCCAGTACTTC
>TRBV6-5|TRBJ2-1|-|many
CASSYAGNEQFF
TGTGCCAGCAGTTATGCGGGGAATGAGCAGTTCTTC
>TRBV7-8|TRBJ1-6|TRBD1|many
CASRRGQANSPLHF
TGTGCCAGCAGACGGGGACAGGCCAATTCACCCCTCCACTTT
>TRBV6-1|TRBJ1-1|-|many
CASSGIQRVAFF
TGTGCCAGCAGTGGAATTCAGAGGGTAGCTTTCTTT
>TRBV12-5|TRBJ2-1|-|few
CASGLVANEQFF
TGTGCTAGTGGTTTGGTCGCCAATGAGCAGTTCTTC
>TRBV7-9|TRBJ1-4|-|few
CASSSDPVGEKLFF
TGTGCCAGCAGCTCGGACCCGGTGGGTGAAAAACTGTTTTTT
>TRBV2|TRBJ2-3|-|-
CASSGPPDTQYF
TGTGCCAGCAGTGGACCACCAGATACGCAGTATTTT
>TRBV6-1|TRBJ2-2|TRBD2|-
CASSRTLAGGLTNTGELFF
TGTGCCAGCAGCCGAACCCTAGCGGGGGGACTTACGAACACCGGGGAGCTGTTTTTT
>TRBV20-1|TRBJ2-7|TRBD2|many
CSASGGTSGVYGEQYF
TGCAGTGCTAGCGGGGGGACTAGCGGGGTATATGGCGAGCAGTACTTC
>TRBV6-6|TRBJ1-1|-|few
CASSYPRVTEAFF
TGTGCCAGCAGTTACCCCAGGGTCACTGAAGCTTTCTTT
>TRBV5-1|TRBJ2-5|-|-
CASSASSGAAPAQYF
TGCGCCAGCAGCGCAAGCTCAGGGGCCGCTCCTGCCCAGTACTTC
>TRBV12-5|TRBJ2-7|TRBD1|-
CARAGTAYEQYF
TGTGCTAGAGCCGGGACAGCCTACGAGCAGTACTTC
>TRBV5-5|TRBJ2-1|TRBD1|many
CASSLGGTGGYNEQFF
TGTGCCAGCAGCTTGGGGGGGACAGGGGGCTACAATGAGCAGTTCTTC
>TRBV15|TRBJ2-3|-|-
CATSITPRTSPTDTQYF
TGTGCCACCAGCATTACCCCCCGGACCTCCCCCACAGATACGCAGTATTTT
>TRBV29-1|TRBJ2-6|-|-
CSVPWIGVDSGANVLTF
TGCAGCGTCCCCTGGATAGGGGTGGATTCTGGGGCCAACGTCCTGACTTTC
>TRBV3-1|TRBJ2-1|TRBD2|few
CASSQVKTSGTEQFF
TGTGCCAGCAGCCAAGTCAAGACTAGCGGGACAGAGCAGTTCTTC
>TRBV7-9|TRBJ1-2|-|few
CASSFLSPGGYTF
TGTGCCAGCAGCTTTTTAAGCCCGGGGGGCTACACCTTC
>TRBV5-1|TRBJ2-5|-|few
CASSLSTGQRKETQYF
TGCGCCAGCAGCTTGTCCACAGGTCAGCGTAAAGAGACCCAGTACTTC
>TRBV10-2|TRBJ2-2|-|few
CASSGTVSGELFF
TGCGCCAGCAGTGGGACAGTTTCCGGGGAGCTGTTTTTT
>TRBV12-3/TRBV12-4|TRBJ2-2|TRBD2|many
CASRPYSGRPQTGELFF
TGTGCCAGCAGACCGTATAGCGGGAGGCCTCAAACCGGGGAGCTGTTTTTT
>TRBV19|TRBJ2-1|-|few
CASSIDGTYNEQFF
TGTGCCAGTAGTATAGACGGGACCTACAATGAGCAGTTCTTC
>TRBV7-9|TRBJ1-2|TRBD1|few
CASSLAQGDGYTF
TGTGCCAGCAGCTTAGCACAGGGGGATGGCTACACCTTC
>TRBV20-1|TRBJ2-7|TRBD2|-
CSVGRGLAGFYEQYF
TGCAGTGTTGGTCGTGGACTAGCGGGATTCTACGAGCAGTACTTC
>TRBV3-1|TRBJ2-2|TRBD2|few
CASSPGGYSGELFF
TGTGCCAGCAGCCCGGGAGGATATTCCGGGGAGCTGTTTTTT
>TRBV4-1|TRBJ2-1|-|-
CASSQKGGLANEQFF
TGCGCCAGCAGCCAGAAGGGGGGCTTAGCAAATGAGCAGTTCTTC
>TRBV3-1|TRBJ1-1|-|many
CASSNLARGNTEAFF
TGTGCCAGCAGCAACTTGGCCCGCGGGAACACTGAAGCTTTCTTT
>TRBV7-9|TRBJ1-1|TRBD1|-
CASSLAALTGVGTEAFF
TGTGCCAGCAGCTTAGCCGCGCTGACAGGGGTCGGGACTGAAGCTTTCTTT
>TRBV6-5|TRBJ2-4|-|-
CASSSGQSYNIQYF
TGTGCCAGCAGTTCGGGACAATCGTACAACATTCAGTACTTC
>TRBV5-1|TRBJ2-7|-|few
CASSLVLANDYEQYF
TGCGCCAGCAGCTTGGTATTAGCGAACGACTACGAGCAGTACTTC
>TRBV2|TRBJ1-1|-|-
CASSDEGSTEAFF
TGTGCCAGCAGTGATGAAGGGAGCACTGAAGCTTTCTTT
>TRBV12-3/TRBV12-4|TRBJ1-1|TRBD1|few
CASRMVDRGYTEAFF
TGTGCCAGCAGAATGGTGGACAGGGGATACACTGAAGCTTTCTTT
>TRBV5-1|TRBJ2-5|TRBD2|few
CASSGRTSGGAEETQYF
TGCGCCAGCAGCGGTCGGACTAGCGGGGGCGCGGAGGAGACCCAGTACTTC
>TRBV9|TRBJ2-5|-|few
CASSVGGRTEETQYF
TGTGCCAGCAGCGTAGGAGGTAGGACCGAAGAGACCCAGTACTTC
>TRBV7-6|TRBJ2-2|TRBD1|few
CASSPGTGFRELFF
TGTGCCAGCAGCCCCGGGACAGGGTTCCGGGAGCTGTTTTTT
>TRBV4-1|TRBJ1-6|-|-
CASRRGPNNSPLHF
TGCGCCAGCAGAAGAGGGCCCAATAATTCACCCCTCCACTTT
>TRBV5-6|TRBJ2-2|TRBD2|-
CASSLLLAGAWNTGELFF
TGTGCCAGCAGCTTGCTACTAGCGGGGGCCTGGAACACCGGGGAGCTGTTTTTT
>TRBV12-3/TRBV12-4|TRBJ1-1|TRBD1|few
CASSLVFRGRSDTEAFF
TGTGCCAGCAGTTTAGTGTTTAGGGGGCGAAGTGACACTGAAGCTTTCTTT
>TRBV5-4|TRBJ1-1|-|-
CASRSTGTAAEAFF
TGTGCCAGCAGATCAACAGGGACCGCGGCTGAAGCTTTCTTT
>TRBV11-2|TRBJ2-5|-|few
CASSFGARTFQETQYF
TGTGCCAGCAGCTTTGGGGCCAGAACTTTCCAAGAGACCCAGTACTTC
>TRBV4-1|TRBJ2-7|-|-
CASSRGLASGSYEQYF
TGCGCCAGCAGCCGCGGACTGGCCAGCGGCTCCTACGAGCAGTACTTC
>TRBV28|TRBJ2-5|TRBD2|-
CASSPPPGLAQETQYF
TGTGCCAGCAGTCCCCCTCCGGGACTAGCGCAAGAGACCCAGTACTTC
>TRBV5-1|TRBJ2-3|-|few
CASSLASFRDTQYF
TGCGCCAGCAGCTTGGCCTCGTTCCGAGATACGCAGTATTTT
>TRBV29-1|TRBJ2-7|-|-
CSVERPGSSYEQYF
TGCAGCGTTGAGAGGCCAGGGTCTTCCTACGAGCAGTACTTC
>TRBV21-1|TRBJ2-7|-|-
CASSASGGHEQYF
TGTGCCAGCAGCGCATCAGGGGGGCACGAGCAGTACTTC
>TRBV20-1|TRBJ2-7|-|few
CSARDLTHEQYF
TGCAGTGCTAGAGATCTTACCCACGAGCAGTACTTC
>TRBV10-1|TRBJ2-1|TRBD1|-
CASSERQGPSSYNEQFF
TGCGCCAGCAGTGAGAGACAGGGCCCCAGCTCCTACAATGAGCAGTTCTTC